The clone carrying this T cell receptor beta chain was seen a few times. Its antigen is unidentified. The data originate from a study of vaccination and CD4 T cells after COVID-19. The wider study: The convalescents were made up of six males and four females, two of whom were Hispanic. At a median approximately 99 days (range 35 to 161) after diagnosis, post-COVID samples were drawn. The authors exposed cells to overlapping spike peptides derived from SARS-CoV-2, HCoV-NL63, HCoV-OC43 and HCoV-229E. Cultures serving as controls received a peptide pool (CEFX or HIV-1 Nef) or no peptide.

The V and J ends lost 3 bases and 5 bases, in that order; junction bases with no gene match: 11. The CDR3 has 15 residues. CDR1 and CDR2 (germline): DFQATT, SNEGSKA (reference sequence). Treatment indicated: approximately nine-day PBMC culture with coronavirus spike peptide pools or control peptides (ViraFEST assay). Sequencing of DNA taken from cultured CD4+ T cells relied on the Oncomine TCR Beta short-read assay. TCRdb passed the PCR reads through MiXCR, listing each CDR3 protein once. The sample shows roughly 12,000 distinct CDR3 sequences, 40% to 50% of them seen only once. Sequencing was done on a sample of CD4+ T cells from blood, cultured in vitro. The sequence was collected from a human donor who had recovered from COVID-19. This rearrangement joins TRBV20-1 to TRBJ2-5, with TRBD1 matching 8 bases. The CDR3 region has the DNA TGCAGTGCTAGCCAGGGACAGGCGGGCCGGGAGACCCAGTACTTC. Protein: CSASQGQAGRETQYF.